One sample yielded the 27 T cell receptor beta chains listed below, sequenced in a study of spatial heterogeneity in lung cancer. As for time point: blood at routine non-recurrence follow-up after resection. TCRdb passed the 5' RACE reads through MiXCR, listing each CDR3 protein once. The sample lists about 45,000 distinct CDR3 sequences; around 21% were seen once. The input for sequencing was PBMCs, taken at follow-up. The receptor source for this set is a female donor with early-stage non-small cell lung cancer.

In its sample, this clonotype was seen a few times. The V gene is TRBV3-1, the J gene TRBJ2-1, with a possible D match to TRBD2 (6 bases). The CDR3 extends over 12 amino acids. The V and J ends lost 0 bases and 12 bases respectively, with 9 bases between them. Germline V CDR1 and CDR2: LGHDT, YNNKEL (reference sequence). The CDR3 region is CASSQDRRGQFF. The CDR3 coding sequence is TGTGCCAGCAGCCAAGATAGGAGGGGGCAGTTCTTC.

This clonotype was picked up many times. The J gene is TRBJ2-1, the V gene TRBV5-4, with TRBD2 matching 10 bases. The germline V gene encodes CDR1 SGHNT and CDR2 YYREEE (reference sequence). V shed 4 bases, J shed 7 bases, and the junction held 8 bases outside the gene matches. The CDR3 runs to 15 residues. The CDR3 sequence is CASSVKREGRNEQFF. The CDR3, as DNA: TGTGCCAGCAGCGTAAAGCGGGAGGGCCGGAATGAGCAGTTCTTC.

Ten or more counts support this clonotype. The chain recombines TRBV5-4 with TRBJ2-3, with D possibly TRBD2 on 5 matching bases. Trimming removed 2 bases at V and 2 bases at J, with 12 bases between. CDR1 SGHNT and CDR2 YYREEE come from the germline V gene (reference sequence). This CDR3 is 15 amino acids long. The CDR3 DNA reads TGTGCCAGCAGCTTCTTTGTGGGAGACACAGATACGCAGTATTTT. Protein product: CASSFFVGDTDTQYF.

This chain's CDR3 is CASGRDMEVDYTF. The CDR3 bases are TGTGCCTCGGGCAGGGATATGGAAGTGGACTACACCTTC. This rearrangement joins TRBV30 to TRBJ1-2; tentatively, D is TRBD1 (5 bases). V was shortened by 7 bases and J by 10 bases, with 22 bases between the two germline ends. This CDR3 spans 13 amino acids. From germline, CDR1 is GTSNPN and CDR2 SVGIG (reference sequence).

In its sample, this clonotype was seen many times. The chain uses TRBV29-1 and TRBJ2-2, with D possibly being TRBD1 (5 bases). The germline V gene has CDR1 SQVTM and CDR2 ANQGSEA. The CDR3 runs to 14 residues. V was shortened by 1 base and J by 4 bases, with 10 bases between the two germline ends. The CDR3 spells CSVEVGQGTGELFF. CDR3 DNA sequence: TGCAGCGTTGAAGTAGGTCAGGGCACCGGGGAGCTGTTTTTT.

In its sample, this clonotype was seen a few times. The chain carries TRBV21-1 and TRBJ1-4; TRBD1 is the table's D call, not checked against the DNA. TRBV21-1 is deemed a pseudogene. The CDR3 covers 23 residues. The CDR3: CVDQLGPTPGQGNTTLANEKLFF. CDR3 DNA: TGTGTCGATCAGTTAGGGCCCACACCTGGACAGGGGAACACAACGTTGGCTAATGAAAAACTGTTTTTT.

This chain links TRBV20-1 with TRBJ2-2, with a weak D call TRBD2 (6 bases). Germline values: CDR1 DFQATT, CDR2 SNEGSKA (reference sequence). V gave up 5 bases and J gave up 4 bases, with 14 bases separating them. The CDR3 covers 14 residues. CDR3 loop: CSALTSRSTGELFF. The CDR3 DNA is TGCAGTGCTCTTACTAGCAGGTCCACCGGGGAGCTGTTTTTT.

Only a few counts were recorded for this clonotype. The chain has TRBV27 and TRBJ1-2, with D perhaps matching TRBD1 (6 bases). This CDR3 region has 12 residues. CDR1 and CDR2 (germline): MNHEY, SMNVEV (reference sequence). V was cut by 3 bases and J by 6 bases, with 8 bases left in between. The CDR3 DNA reads as TGTGCCAGCAGTTTGACAGGAAATGGCTACACCTTC. This codes for CASSLTGNGYTF.

V and J are TRBV27 and TRBJ2-1, with 7 bases identical to TRBD1. In germline, CDR1 is MNHEY, CDR2 SMNVEV (reference sequence). The CDR3 loop spans 14 amino acids. After removal of 5 bases from V and 8 bases from J, the junction contained 9 bases not matched to a gene. The CDR3 nucleotides are TGTGCCAGCAGTCCCTCCACAGGGGTGTATGAGCAGTTCTTC. Translating gives CASSPSTGVYEQFF.

The chain combines TRBV5-1 with TRBJ2-2; no definite D call. Trimming stripped 4 bases from V and 3 bases from J, with 7 bases between. Germline lookup yields CDR1 SGHRS and CDR2 YFSETQ. The length of the CDR3 is 13 residues. Written as DNA, the CDR3 is TGCGCCAGCAGCCCCTTGGACACCGGGGAGCTGTTTTTT. Translated, it gives CASSPLDTGELFF.

The chain employs TRBV7-9 and TRBJ1-4; D gene unclear. The CDR3 totals 13 residues. CDR1 is SEHNR and CDR2 is FQNEAQ in the germline V gene (reference sequence). V lost 1 base and J lost 3, with 3 bases in between. CDR3 sequence reads: CASSLVANEKLFF. CDR3 nucleotide sequence: TGTGCCAGCAGCTTAGTTGCTAATGAAAAACTGTTTTTT. Supplemented by reference TRBV7-9 and TRBJ1-4, the full variable domain reads DTGVSQNPRHKITKRGQNVTFRCDPISEHNRLYWYRQTLGQGPEFLTYFQNEAQLEKSRLLSDRFSAERPKGSFSTLEIQRTEQGDSAMYLCASSLVANEKLFFGSGTQLSVL.

The V and J genes are TRBV6-1 and TRBJ2-7; D ambiguous. The CDR3 runs to 13 residues. CDR1 is MNHNS and CDR2 is SASEGT in the germline V gene. V was pared by 7 bases and J by 5 bases, with 15 bases between. The CDR3 DNA follows: TGTGCCAGCACCTCAGCAGCCCCGGACGAGCAGTACTTC. Encoded protein: CASTSAAPDEQYF.

This clonotype was picked up one time. The chain links TRBV7-8 to TRBJ1-6; the D gene is possibly TRBD1 (6 bases). Germline assignment: CDR1 SGHVS and CDR2 FQNEAQ. There are 17 residues in the CDR3. The ends were cut back, 1 base at V and 7 bases at J, with 17 bases in the middle. CDR3 DNA: TGTGCCAGCAGCTTAGGACTATCAGGACAGAGGAATTCACCCCTCCACTTT. Translated, it gives CASSLGLSGQRNSPLHF.

This clonotype appeared a few times. The J gene is TRBJ2-1, the V gene TRBV5-6; D tentatively reads TRBD1 or TRBD2 (5 bases each). The CDR3 runs 16 residues. CDR1 is SGHDT and CDR2 is YYEEEE in the germline V gene. V was shortened by 4 bases and J by 3 bases, with 17 bases between the two germline ends. The CDR3 sequence: CASSAGVRGLYNEQFF. CDR3 nucleotide sequence: TGTGCCAGCAGCGCCGGGGTTCGGGGCCTCTACAATGAGCAGTTCTTC. Variable domain in full (rest from reference TRBV5-6 and TRBJ2-1): DAGVTQSPTHLIKTRGQQVTLRCSPKSGHDTVSWYQQALGQGPQFIFQYYEEEERQRGNFPDRFSGHQFPNYSSELNVNALLLGDSALYLCASSAGVRGLYNEQFFGPGTRLTVL.

The chain combines TRBV7-2 with TRBJ2-1; either TRBD1 or TRBD2 may supply D (6 bases each). The CDR3 totals 17 residues. Germline V gene sequence: CDR1 SGHTA, CDR2 FQGNSA. Trimming took 2 bases from V and 6 from J, leaving 20 bases between them. In nucleotides, the CDR3 is TGTGCCAGCAGCTTATCCGGGGGCTCGCGCATCTCCAATGAGCAGTTCTTC. Encoded protein: CASSLSGGSRISNEQFF.

This clonotype was detected a few times. CDR3 loop: CASLIRGFGETQYF. DNA for the CDR3: TGCGCCAGCCTCATCAGGGGTTTCGGAGAGACCCAGTACTTC. J is TRBJ2-5 and V is TRBV23-1, with D possibly being TRBD1 (6 bases). TRBV23-1 is designated an ORF whose function remains uncertain. V shed 8 bases and J shed 4 bases, with 17 bases lying between them. There are 14 residues in the CDR3.

This clonotype was observed at least ten times. The CDR3 protein is CASNRDRVVGTNEKLFF. The CDR3 DNA reads TGTGCCAGCAACCGGGACAGGGTCGTTGGAACTAATGAAAAACTGTTTTTT. J is TRBJ1-4 and V is TRBV7-8; 9 nucleotides line up with TRBD1. Germline trimming cut 7 bases from V and 1 base from J; bases unmatched to any gene: 10. CDR3 length: 17 residues. Germline V gene data show CDR1 as SGHVS and CDR2 as FQNEAQ.

The J gene is TRBJ2-2, the V gene TRBV4-2; no firm D call. The CDR3 totals 15 residues. Germline lookup yields CDR1 LGHNA and CDR2 YNFKEQ. The V and J ends lost 0 bases and 6 bases respectively, with 11 bases between them. The CDR3 loop reads CASSQELNLAGELFF. The CDR3 bases are TGTGCCAGCAGCCAAGAGTTGAACTTGGCCGGGGAGCTGTTTTTT.

The table lists this clonotype with a few counts. The genes are TRBV9 and TRBJ2-2; D may be TRBD1 or TRBD2 (5 bases each). Trimming removed 6 bases at V and 7 bases at J, with 19 bases between. CDR1 SGDLS and CDR2 YYNGEE come from the germline V gene. There are 15 residues in the CDR3. The CDR3 is CASKSGTGYHGELFF. In DNA, the CDR3 is TGTGCCAGCAAGTCGGGGACCGGATATCACGGGGAGCTGTTTTTT.

This clonotype was seen at least ten times. The genes are TRBV19 and TRBJ1-6; D ambiguous. Germline values: CDR1 LNHDA, CDR2 SQIVND (reference sequence). The CDR3 contains 15 residues. Trimming cost V 3 bases and J 7 bases, with 13 bases left between them. The chain's CDR3 is CASSINRIRNSPLHF. The CDR3 DNA reads as TGTGCCAGTAGTATCAACAGAATCCGCAATTCACCCCTCCACTTT.

This clonotype was detected many times. The chain has TRBV5-1 and TRBJ1-6; 7 bases agree with TRBD1. CDR1 and CDR2 from the germline V gene are SGHRS and YFSETQ. With V trimmed by 4 bases and J by 7 bases, 8 bases remained unmatched. The CDR3 loop spans 15 amino acids. CDR3 nucleotide sequence: TGCGCCAGCAGCATAGAACCGGGACAGAATTCACCCCTCCACTTT. This gives the protein CASSIEPGQNSPLHF.

This clonotype was counted ten times or more. This sequence joins TRBV5-1 and TRBJ1-1, with TRBD1 matching over 7 bases. The germline gives CDR1 SGHRS, CDR2 YFSETQ. After removal of 0 bases from V and 5 bases from J, the junction contained 4 bases not matched to a gene. This CDR3 comprises 14 residues. This CDR3 reads CASSLGRGRTEAFF. In DNA form, the CDR3 reads TGCGCCAGCAGCTTGGGGAGGGGGCGAACTGAAGCTTTCTTT.

This clonotype was detected only a few times. The chain employs TRBV12-3 or TRBV12-4 and TRBJ2-2; no clear D gene. The V end lost 6 bases, the J end lost 0 bases, and 11 bases lay between the germline ends. The CDR3 is 15 amino acids. CDR3 amino acids: CASSPEGANTGELFF. As DNA, the CDR3 is TGTGCCAGCAGCCCAGAAGGTGCGAACACCGGGGAGCTGTTTTTT.

This clonotype came up many times. The V call is TRBV29-1, the J call TRBJ2-7; D perhaps matches TRBD1 (6 bases). V was shortened by 6 bases and J by 6 bases, with 15 bases between the two germline ends. The CDR3 runs 12 residues. The germline gives CDR1 SQVTM, CDR2 ANQGSEA. Written as DNA, the CDR3 is TGCAGCGTCCGAGGCCCAGGGGCCGAGCAGTACTTC. Translation gives CSVRGPGAEQYF.

This clonotype was detected many times. The chain carries TRBV7-2 and TRBJ2-1, with a possible D match to TRBD2 (5 bases). The CDR3 runs to 14 residues. CDR1 and CDR2 (germline): SGHTA, FQGNSA. V was shortened by 2 bases and J by 9 bases, with 14 bases between the two germline ends. The CDR3 is CASSLMTSEGEQFF. The CDR3 coding sequence is TGTGCCAGCAGCTTAATGACGAGCGAGGGTGAGCAGTTCTTC.

V and J are TRBV15 and TRBJ2-3, with TRBD2 as a possible D gene (6 bases). Deletions cut 1 base from V and 2 bases from J, with 10 bases between. The CDR3 loop spans 15 amino acids. Germline CDR1 LNHNV, CDR2 YYDKDF (reference sequence). CDR3 DNA sequence: TGTGCCACCAGCAGAGGTAGCGGAGACACAGATACGCAGTATTTT. Its translation is CATSRGSGDTDTQYF.

This clonotype was counted many times. The rearrangement links TRBV6-5 to TRBJ2-3; D might be TRBD2 (6 bases). V was shortened by 0 bases and J by 2 bases, with 9 bases between the two germline ends. Germline values: CDR1 MNHEY, CDR2 SVGAGI. The CDR3 contains 15 residues. Written as DNA, the CDR3 is TGTGCCAGCAGTTACTCTGTGGACTACACAGATACGCAGTATTTT. Its translation is CASSYSVDYTDTQYF.